These T cell receptor beta chains were read from a single sample in a study of blood T cell repertoires in COVID-19. Method: immunoSEQ multiplex PCR; TCRdb's copy keeps in-frame clones and lacks some. The sample has 50,000 to 70,000 clones; around 87% are singletons. Sequencing was performed on peripheral blood. Every receptor here comes from a man in his 60s with active or convalescent COVID-19. Both conserved end residues are part of each CDR3. D genes are given only for firm matches. For some rows the clone size is stated as once, few or many, or as a class when expanded; others skip it.

CDR3aa: CASSLTSGSLDNEQFF
CDR3nt: TGTGCCAGCAGCTTGACTAGCGGGAGTTTAGACAATGAGCAGTTCTTC
len: 16
abundance: .
v_gene: TRBV11-2
j_gene: TRBJ2-1
d_gene: TRBD2

CDR3aa: CASSGEAYGYTF
CDR3nt: TGTGCCAGCAGCGGTGAGGCCTATGGCTACACCTTC
len: 12
abundance: .
v_gene: TRBV21-1
j_gene: TRBJ1-2
d_gene: .

CDR3aa: CASSLEQVQETQYF
CDR3nt: TGTGCCAGCAGCTTAGAACAGGTTCAAGAGACCCAGTACTTC
len: 14
abundance: once
v_gene: TRBV11-2
j_gene: TRBJ2-5
d_gene: .

CDR3aa: CASSLVPAGAVLETQYF
CDR3nt: TGTGCCAGCAGCTTAGTGCCAGCGGGAGCGGTATTAGAGACCCAGTACTTC
len: 17
abundance: .
v_gene: TRBV7-9
j_gene: TRBJ2-5
d_gene: TRBD2

CDR3aa: CASRYRGDEQFF
CDR3nt: TGTGCCAGCAGGTACAGGGGCGATGAGCAGTTCTTC
len: 12
abundance: .
v_gene: TRBV28
j_gene: TRBJ2-1
d_gene: TRBD1

CDR3aa: CSASPREVVVELFF
CDR3nt: TGCAGTGCTAGTCCCAGGGAGGTCGTGGTCGAGCTGTTTTTT
len: 14
abundance: .
v_gene: TRBV20-1
j_gene: TRBJ2-2
d_gene: .

CDR3aa: CARWGTRKAFF
CDR3nt: TGTGCCAGGTGGGGGACACGGAAAGCTTTCTTT
len: 11
abundance: .
v_gene: TRBV21-1
j_gene: TRBJ1-1
d_gene: .

CDR3aa: CATRPAANTGELFF
CDR3nt: TGTGCCACTAGGCCGGCCGCGAACACCGGGGAGCTGTTTTTT
len: 14
abundance: .
v_gene: TRBV6-6
j_gene: TRBJ2-2
d_gene: .

CDR3aa: CASSQDVKGTWTGELFF
CDR3nt: TGCGCCAGCAGCCAAGATGTAAAGGGGACATGGACCGGGGAGCTGTTTTTT
len: 17
abundance: .
v_gene: TRBV4-3
j_gene: TRBJ2-2
d_gene: .

CDR3aa: CASSITDTQYF
CDR3nt: TGTGCCAGCAGCATAACAGATACGCAGTATTTT
len: 11
abundance: .
v_gene: TRBV7-8
j_gene: TRBJ2-3
d_gene: .

CDR3aa: CASRLIGGYGYTF
CDR3nt: TGTGCCAGCAGGCTAATCGGGGGCTATGGCTACACCTTC
len: 13
abundance: once
v_gene: TRBV28
j_gene: TRBJ1-2
d_gene: .

CDR3aa: CASSLGGTTDTQYF
CDR3nt: TGCGCCAGCAGCTTGGGCGGCACCACAGATACGCAGTATTTT
len: 14
abundance: once
v_gene: TRBV5-1
j_gene: TRBJ2-3
d_gene: .

CDR3aa: CSALNFGNTIYF
CDR3nt: TGCAGCGCCCTTAACTTTGGAAACACCATATATTTT
len: 12
abundance: .
v_gene: TRBV29-1
j_gene: TRBJ1-3
d_gene: .

CDR3aa: CASSAGTPSYNEQFF
CDR3nt: TGTGCCAGCAGCGCGGGGACCCCCTCCTACAATGAGCAGTTCTTC
len: 15
abundance: .
v_gene: TRBV11-2
j_gene: TRBJ2-1
d_gene: .

CDR3aa: CASSLKGAWDRAGNTIYF
CDR3nt: TGTGCCAGCAGCTTAAAGGGTGCGTGGGACAGGGCTGGAAACACCATATATTTT
len: 18
abundance: .
v_gene: TRBV7-2
j_gene: TRBJ1-3
d_gene: TRBD1

CDR3aa: CASISSTGELFF
CDR3nt: TGTGCCAGCATTTCCTCCACCGGGGAGCTGTTTTTT
len: 12
abundance: .
v_gene: TRBV28
j_gene: TRBJ2-2
d_gene: .

CDR3aa: CSARQEGAYPNYGYTF
CDR3nt: TGCAGCGCCAGACAGGAGGGGGCCTATCCCAACTATGGCTACACCTTC
len: 16
abundance: .
v_gene: TRBV29-1
j_gene: TRBJ1-2
d_gene: TRBD1

CDR3aa: CATSDSGEVGAKNIQYF
CDR3nt: TGTGCCACCAGTGATTCGGGTGAGGTAGGAGCCAAAAACATTCAGTACTTC
len: 17
abundance: .
v_gene: TRBV24-1
j_gene: TRBJ2-4
d_gene: .

CDR3aa: CASSGPDRNQPQHF
CDR3nt: TGTGCCAGCAGCGGCCCCGACAGGAATCAGCCCCAGCATTTT
len: 14
abundance: few
v_gene: TRBV9
j_gene: TRBJ1-5
d_gene: .

CDR3aa: CATSDSVYEQYF
CDR3nt: TGTGCCACCAGTGATTCGGTTTACGAGCAGTACTTC
len: 12
abundance: .
v_gene: TRBV24-1
j_gene: TRBJ2-7
d_gene: .

CDR3aa: CASSYNGLAGGKETQYF
CDR3nt: TGTGCCAGCAGCTACAACGGACTAGCGGGGGGGAAAGAGACCCAGTACTTC
len: 17
abundance: .
v_gene: TRBV14
j_gene: TRBJ2-5
d_gene: TRBD2

CDR3aa: CASRTGVSPLHF
CDR3nt: TGTGCCAGCAGGACAGGGGTTTCACCCCTCCACTTT
len: 12
abundance: .
v_gene: TRBV27
j_gene: TRBJ1-6
d_gene: TRBD1

CDR3aa: CASSLGGGGNYGYTF
CDR3nt: TGTGCCAGCAGCTTAGGAGGGGGCGGGAACTATGGCTACACCTTC
len: 15
abundance: .
v_gene: TRBV13
j_gene: TRBJ1-2
d_gene: TRBD1

CDR3aa: CASSYRDVSSPLHF
CDR3nt: TGTGCCAGCAGCTACAGGGATGTGTCATCACCCCTCCACTTT
len: 14
abundance: .
v_gene: TRBV7-2
j_gene: TRBJ1-6
d_gene: .

CDR3aa: CASSLSSTHEQYF
CDR3nt: TGTGCCAGCAGCTTGTCATCCACACACGAGCAGTACTTC
len: 13
abundance: .
v_gene: TRBV5-8
j_gene: TRBJ2-7
d_gene: .

CDR3aa: CASSPSETQYF
CDR3nt: TGTGCCAGCTCACCTTCGGAGACCCAGTACTTC
len: 11
abundance: once
v_gene: TRBV18
j_gene: TRBJ2-5
d_gene: .

CDR3aa: CASSQVAGNSPLHF
CDR3nt: TGTGCCAGCAGCCAAGTGGCAGGGAATTCACCCCTCCACTTT
len: 14
abundance: .
v_gene: TRBV3-1/TRBV3-2
j_gene: TRBJ1-6
d_gene: .

CDR3aa: CASSLGPTNEKLFF
CDR3nt: TGTGCCAGCAGTTTAGGGCCAACTAATGAAAAACTGTTTTTT
len: 14
abundance: .
v_gene: TRBV28
j_gene: TRBJ1-4
d_gene: .

CDR3aa: CASSLAGPLQGEQYF
CDR3nt: TGTGCCAGCAGCTTAGCCGGACCGCTTCAGGGCGAGCAGTACTTC
len: 15
abundance: .
v_gene: TRBV13
j_gene: TRBJ2-7
d_gene: .

CDR3aa: CASNPGPSGGPLRTDTQYF
CDR3nt: TGCGCCAGCAACCCAGGACCCAGCGGGGGCCCACTTCGGACAGATACGCAGTATTTT
len: 19
abundance: .
v_gene: TRBV5-1
j_gene: TRBJ2-3
d_gene: TRBD2

CDR3aa: CASSPNRNRDSTYEQYF
CDR3nt: TGTGCCAGCAGCCCGAACAGGAACCGTGACAGTACCTACGAGCAGTACTTC
len: 17
abundance: .
v_gene: TRBV5-5
j_gene: TRBJ2-7
d_gene: .

CDR3aa: CASSVAPSLTALNEKLFF
CDR3nt: TGTGCCAGCAGCGTAGCTCCGAGTTTGACAGCCTTAAATGAAAAACTGTTTTTT
len: 18
abundance: few
v_gene: TRBV9
j_gene: TRBJ1-4
d_gene: .

CDR3aa: CASSPVLRTAKVEQYF
CDR3nt: TGTGCCAGCAGCCCAGTTTTGCGGACAGCTAAGGTCGAGCAGTACTTC
len: 16
abundance: once
v_gene: TRBV5-6
j_gene: TRBJ2-7
d_gene: .

CDR3aa: CASSIASGTETQYF
CDR3nt: TGTGCCAGTAGTATTGCTAGCGGGACAGAGACCCAGTACTTC
len: 14
abundance: .
v_gene: TRBV19
j_gene: TRBJ2-5
d_gene: TRBD2

CDR3aa: CASTMTGGNQPQHF
CDR3nt: TGTGCCAGCACCATGACGGGTGGCAATCAGCCCCAGCATTTT
len: 14
abundance: .
v_gene: TRBV6-5
j_gene: TRBJ1-5
d_gene: .

CDR3aa: CAWSASSYNEQFF
CDR3nt: TGTGCCTGGAGTGCCTCTAGTTACAATGAGCAGTTCTTC
len: 13
abundance: .
v_gene: TRBV30
j_gene: TRBJ2-1
d_gene: .

CDR3aa: CASSPTRPGTTDEKLFF
CDR3nt: TGTGCCAGCAGCCCAACAAGACCCGGGACAACAGATGAAAAACTGTTTTTT
len: 17
abundance: .
v_gene: TRBV5-5
j_gene: TRBJ1-4
d_gene: .

CDR3aa: CASSLRVGGPLRSEAFF
CDR3nt: TGTGCCAGCAGCTTAAGGGTGGGGGGACCACTGCGCTCTGAAGCTTTCTTT
len: 17
abundance: few
v_gene: TRBV7-8
j_gene: TRBJ1-1
d_gene: .

CDR3aa: CASSYSRQGNTEAFF
CDR3nt: TGTGCCAGCAGTTACTCGAGACAGGGGAACACTGAAGCTTTCTTT
len: 15
abundance: .
v_gene: TRBV6-5
j_gene: TRBJ1-1
d_gene: TRBD1

CDR3aa: CASSTPGQGVERYGYTF
CDR3nt: TGTGCCAGTAGTACTCCGGGACAGGGCGTCGAACGGTATGGCTACACCTTC
len: 17
abundance: .
v_gene: TRBV19
j_gene: TRBJ1-2
d_gene: TRBD1

CDR3aa: CASKRGGQETQYF
CDR3nt: TGTGCAAGCAAGCGGGGGGGCCAAGAGACCCAGTACTTC
len: 13
abundance: .
v_gene: TRBV28
j_gene: TRBJ2-5
d_gene: TRBD2

CDR3aa: CASRMTSGTPGGEQYF
CDR3nt: TGTGCCAGCAGAATGACTAGCGGGACCCCAGGGGGTGAGCAGTACTTC
len: 16
abundance: .
v_gene: TRBV5-4
j_gene: TRBJ2-7
d_gene: TRBD2

CDR3aa: CASSQGTNPSYNEQFF
CDR3nt: TGTGCCAGCAGCCAAGGAACTAATCCCTCCTACAATGAGCAGTTCTTC
len: 16
abundance: .
v_gene: TRBV3-1/TRBV3-2
j_gene: TRBJ2-1
d_gene: .

CDR3aa: CASSPWTGNTEAFF
CDR3nt: TGCGCCAGCAGCCCGTGGACAGGGAACACTGAAGCTTTCTTT
len: 14
abundance: .
v_gene: TRBV5-1
j_gene: TRBJ1-1
d_gene: TRBD1

CDR3aa: CASSYSDTGYTF
CDR3nt: TGTGCCAGCAGTTACTCGGACACGGGCTACACCTTC
len: 12
abundance: .
v_gene: TRBV6-2/TRBV6-3
j_gene: TRBJ1-2
d_gene: .

CDR3aa: CASKGADTGELFF
CDR3nt: TGTGCCAGCAAGGGGGCAGACACCGGGGAGCTGTTTTTT
len: 13
abundance: .
v_gene: TRBV6-5
j_gene: TRBJ2-2
d_gene: TRBD1

CDR3aa: CASSSGGGGNTGELFF
CDR3nt: TGCGCCAGCAGCTCCGGCGGCGGGGGAAACACCGGGGAGCTGTTTTTT
len: 16
abundance: .
v_gene: TRBV5-1
j_gene: TRBJ2-2
d_gene: TRBD2

CDR3aa: CAITPGQGDQPQHF
CDR3nt: TGTGCCATCACCCCGGGACAGGGTGATCAGCCCCAGCATTTT
len: 14
abundance: .
v_gene: TRBV10-3
j_gene: TRBJ1-5
d_gene: TRBD1

CDR3aa: CASSIGTPGANTGELFF
CDR3nt: TGCGCCAGCAGCATCGGGACACCCGGAGCGAACACCGGGGAGCTGTTTTTT
len: 17
abundance: few
v_gene: TRBV5-1
j_gene: TRBJ2-2
d_gene: .

CDR3aa: CASSPPGANYGYTF
CDR3nt: TGTGCCAGCTCACCACCAGGGGCTAACTATGGCTACACCTTC
len: 14
abundance: .
v_gene: TRBV18
j_gene: TRBJ1-2
d_gene: .

CDR3aa: CASSERGADEQYF
CDR3nt: TGTGCCAGCAGTGAACGGGGGGCCGACGAGCAGTACTTC
len: 13
abundance: few
v_gene: TRBV6-1
j_gene: TRBJ2-7
d_gene: .

CDR3aa: CASSRTGQGWASPLHF
CDR3nt: TGTGCCAGCAGTCGTACGGGACAGGGTTGGGCTTCACCCCTCCACTTT
len: 16
abundance: few
v_gene: TRBV28
j_gene: TRBJ1-6
d_gene: TRBD1

CDR3aa: CASRRGTEAFF
CDR3nt: TGTGCCAGTCGAAGGGGCACTGAAGCTTTCTTT
len: 11
abundance: .
v_gene: TRBV12-3/TRBV12-4
j_gene: TRBJ1-1
d_gene: .

CDR3aa: CAAGGTTIDTQYF
CDR3nt: TGTGCCGCGGGAGGGACTACGATAGATACGCAGTATTTT
len: 13
abundance: .
v_gene: TRBV24-1
j_gene: TRBJ2-3
d_gene: TRBD2

CDR3aa: CASSQPLAGKQETQYF
CDR3nt: TGCGCCAGCAGCCAACCTCTAGCGGGGAAACAAGAGACCCAGTACTTC
len: 16
abundance: .
v_gene: TRBV4-1
j_gene: TRBJ2-5
d_gene: TRBD2

CDR3aa: CASSFWGQGNEKLFF
CDR3nt: TGTGCCAGCAGCTTTTGGGGACAGGGTAATGAAAAACTGTTTTTT
len: 15
abundance: few
v_gene: TRBV5-5
j_gene: TRBJ1-4
d_gene: TRBD1

CDR3aa: CASSYGGQEVGGYTF
CDR3nt: TGTGCCAGCAGTTACGGGGGACAGGAGGTCGGGGGCTACACCTTC
len: 15
abundance: .
v_gene: TRBV6-5
j_gene: TRBJ1-2
d_gene: TRBD1